The 13 T cell receptor beta chains reported below all come from one sample, sequenced in a study of T cell responses to AZD1222 COVID-19 vaccine. Produced via immunoSEQ multiplex PCR; TCRdb's table is partial and in-frame only. The sample has roughly 84,000 clones, 80% to 90% seen once. The sample consisted of peripheral blood, taken 28 days after the second AZD1222 dose. The receptor source for this set is an adult who received the AZD1222 COVID-19 vaccine.

The chain has TRBV7-9 and TRBJ1-6; maybe TRBD1 (6 bases). Germline CDR1 is SEHNR and CDR2 is FQNEAQ (reference sequence). Trimming took 6 bases from V and 10 from J, leaving 16 bases between them. This CDR3 is 14 amino acids long. The CDR3 spells CASRSGAGESPLHF. The CDR3 coding sequence is TGTGCCAGCAGGTCAGGGGCAGGGGAATCACCCCTCCACTTT.

The chain links TRBV6-5 to TRBJ1-4; unclear D gene. Germline lookup yields CDR1 MNHEY and CDR2 SVGAGI. This CDR3 spans 15 amino acids. V shed 6 bases and J shed 0 bases, with 11 bases lying between them. CDR3 coding DNA: TGTGCCAGCAGCCTCGACGGCACAACTAATGAAAAACTGTTTTTT. Amino acid sequence: CASSLDGTTNEKLFF.

The rearrangement uses TRBV30 and TRBJ1-2; 9 bases match TRBD1. Germline CDR1 is GTSNPN and CDR2 is SVGIG (reference sequence). Germline trimming cut 0 bases from V and 6 bases from J; bases unmatched to any gene: 20. The CDR3 consists of 19 residues. The CDR3 region is CAWSVRFPGGTGHRHGYTF. The CDR3 coding sequence is TGTGCCTGGAGTGTACGGTTCCCCGGCGGGACAGGGCATAGACATGGCTACACCTTC.

This CDR3 is CASSQERGVYGYTF. The CDR3 DNA reads as TGCGCCAGCAGCCAAGAGAGGGGGGTCTATGGCTACACCTTC. The chain carries TRBV4-3 and TRBJ1-2, with TRBD1 as a possible D gene (6 bases). V was trimmed by 0 bases and J by 4 bases, leaving 9 bases between them. The V gene's germline CDR1 is LGHNA and CDR2 YSLEER. The CDR3 is made up of 14 amino acids.

This CDR3 is CASSRTERTDTQYF. The CDR3 DNA follows: TGTGCCAGCAGCCGTACCGAACGCACAGATACGCAGTATTTT. The rearrangement links TRBV7-9 to TRBJ2-3; D gene ambiguous. CDR3 length equals 14 residues. Germline values: CDR1 SEHNR, CDR2 FQNEAQ (reference sequence). V was clipped by 5 bases and J by 1 base, with 10 bases between them.

This chain links TRBV18 with TRBJ2-5; D remains unclear. The germline V and J ends were trimmed by 3 bases and 5 bases, with 13 bases remaining between them. Looked up from germline, CDR1 is KGHSH and CDR2 is LQKENI. CDR3 length: 14 residues. The CDR3 region has the DNA TGTGCCAGCTCACCCGGCGATACGCGGGAGACCCAGTACTTC. Protein product: CASSPGDTRETQYF.

This clone is categorized as medium-sized (0.01 to 0.1%). The chain joins TRBV28 to TRBJ1-5; no definite D call. CDR1 is MDHEN, CDR2 SYDVKM, per germline. The length of the CDR3 is 13 residues. V was shortened by 6 bases and J by 8 bases, with 14 bases between the two germline ends. CDR3 loop: CASSIEGHKPQHF. The CDR3 DNA reads TGTGCCAGCAGCATTGAGGGCCACAAGCCCCAGCATTTT.

This rearrangement joins TRBV5-1 to TRBJ2-6, with D perhaps TRBD2 (5 bases). The CDR3 has 17 amino acids. CDR1 is SGHRS, CDR2 YFSETQ, per germline. V lost 4 bases and J lost 0, with 14 bases in between. CDR3 nucleotide sequence: TGCGCCAGCAGCCCGGAGGTGGGTTCCTCTGGGGCCAACGTCCTGACTTTC. Protein sequence: CASSPEVGSSGANVLTF.

This clone was observed once. This sequence joins TRBV11-3 and TRBJ2-1; 8 bases agree with TRBD1. Germline loops: CDR1 SGHNT, CDR2 YENEEA. Trimming at V came to 6 bases and at J to 7 bases, leaving 5 bases not matched to a gene. The CDR3 loop spans 13 amino acids. In DNA form, the CDR3 reads TGTGCCAGCAGATTGCAGGGGGCAAATGAGCAGTTCTTC. It translates to CASRLQGANEQFF.

The chain carries TRBV7-2 and TRBJ2-3; 9 nucleotides agree with TRBD2. The CDR3 is 18 residues long. Germline values: CDR1 SGHTA, CDR2 FQGNSA. J lost 1 base, V lost 2 bases, and 10 bases had no gene match. CDR3 in amino acids: CASSLKPPGLARTDTQYF. The DNA for the CDR3 is TGTGCCAGCAGCTTAAAGCCCCCGGGACTAGCCCGCACAGATACGCAGTATTTT.

The V call is TRBV5-1, the J call TRBJ2-5; 7 bases are a match to TRBD2. From germline, CDR1 is SGHRS and CDR2 YFSETQ. The V and J ends lost 0 bases and 5 bases, in that order; junction bases with no gene match: 13. The CDR3 loop spans 17 amino acids. The CDR3, as DNA: TGCGCCAGCAGCTTGGAGGGTTCGTCCCGCGGGGGTGAGACCCAGTACTTC. Translation: CASSLEGSSRGGETQYF.

The table lists this clone with a few counts. Other nucleotide sequences in the sample specify the same CDR3. The rearrangement links TRBV12-3 or TRBV12-4 to TRBJ2-5; D gene uncertain. Trimming stripped 0 bases from V and 4 bases from J, with 3 bases between. There are 12 residues in the CDR3. CDR3 DNA: TGTGCCAGCAGTTTAGCACGAGAGACCCAGTACTTC. It translates to CASSLARETQYF.

This chain joins TRBV7-6 and TRBJ1-4; D ambiguous. Germline CDR1 reads SGHVS; CDR2 reads FNYEAQ. CDR3 size: 16 residues. Trimming removed 3 bases from V and 4 bases from J, with 15 bases in between. DNA for the CDR3: TGTGCCAGCAGCTTCCCCGGGGAGGGCAATAATGAAAAACTGTTTTTT. Amino acids: CASSFPGEGNNEKLFF. The complete variable domain, with remaining parts taken from reference TRBV7-6 and TRBJ1-4, reads GAGVSQSPRYKVTKRGQDVALRCDPISGHVSLYWYRQALGQGPEFLTYFNYEAQQDKSGLPNDRFSAERPEGSISTLTIQRTEQRDSAMYRCASSFPGEGNNEKLFFGSGTQLSVL.